These 4 T cell receptor beta chains share one sample of origin, sequenced in a study of CDR3 diversity in severe acne. TCRdb re-derived calls from the PCR reads in MiXCR, one entry per CDR3 protein. The profile shows more than 70,000 distinct CDR3 sequences, 45% to 50% of them singletons. The sequenced material came from blood. These receptors came from a male donor with severe acne vulgaris.

The gene calls are TRBV7-9 and TRBJ2-7, with 11 bases fitting TRBD2. Losses at the gene ends were 0 bases for V and 0 bases for J; bases not matched to a gene: 7. The CDR3 loop spans 18 amino acids. Germline CDR1 SEHNR, CDR2 FQNEAQ (reference sequence). The CDR3 loop reads CASSLAPLAGGFSYEQYF. DNA for the CDR3: TGTGCCAGCAGCTTAGCCCCTCTAGCGGGAGGCTTCTCCTACGAGCAGTACTTC.

This clonotype showed up many times. The chain has TRBV27 and TRBJ2-1; 7 nucleotides align to TRBD1. Germline V gene data show CDR1 as MNHEY and CDR2 as SMNVEV (reference sequence). CDR3 length equals 12 residues. J lost 6 bases, V lost 4 bases, and 0 bases had no gene match. The CDR3, as DNA: TGTGCCAGCAGTTGGGACAGCAATGAGCAGTTCTTC. Translating gives CASSWDSNEQFF.

DNA for the CDR3: TGTGCCAGCAGCATCACCGGGACAGACTATGGCTACACCTTC. This encodes CASSITGTDYGYTF. J is TRBJ1-2 and V is TRBV7-9; 7 positions match TRBD1. Trimming at V came to 5 bases and at J to 3 bases, leaving 6 bases not matched to a gene. CDR1 and CDR2 from the germline V gene are SEHNR and FQNEAQ (reference sequence). The CDR3 spans 14 residues.

The chain couples TRBV6-1 to TRBJ1-5, with 9 bases that match TRBD1. CDR1 is MNHNS and CDR2 is SASEGT in the germline V gene. The ends lost 6 bases at V and 7 bases at J; junction bases unmatched: 10. The CDR3 is 15 residues long. The CDR3 here is CASRVGTGSVQPQHF. CDR3 in DNA: TGTGCCAGCAGGGTCGGGACAGGGAGTGTGCAGCCCCAGCATTTT.